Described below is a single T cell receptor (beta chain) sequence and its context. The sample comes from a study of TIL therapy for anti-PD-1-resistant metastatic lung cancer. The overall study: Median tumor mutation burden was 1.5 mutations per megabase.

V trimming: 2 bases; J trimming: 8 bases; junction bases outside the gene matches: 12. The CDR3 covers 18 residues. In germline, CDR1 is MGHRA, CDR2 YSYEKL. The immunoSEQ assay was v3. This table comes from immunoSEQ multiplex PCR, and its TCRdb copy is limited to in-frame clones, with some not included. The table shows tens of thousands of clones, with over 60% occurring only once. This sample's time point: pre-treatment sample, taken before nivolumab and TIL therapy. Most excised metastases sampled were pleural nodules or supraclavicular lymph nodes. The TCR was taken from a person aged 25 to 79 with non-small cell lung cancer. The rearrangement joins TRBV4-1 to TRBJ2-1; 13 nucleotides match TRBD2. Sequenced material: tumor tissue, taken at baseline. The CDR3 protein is CASSQLGLAGVGNDEQFF. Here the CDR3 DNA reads TGCGCCAGCAGCCAACTAGGACTAGCGGGGGTGGGGAACGATGAGCAGTTCTTC.